These 6 T cell receptor beta chains share one sample of origin, sequenced in a study of cytomegalovirus exposure and HLA in healthy donors. PCR employed 60 Vbeta and 13 Jbeta primers. Sequencing used immunoSEQ multiplex PCR; TCRdb keeps in-frame clones, though not all of them. The listing contains around 140,000 clones. Sequences were obtained from PBMCs. These receptors were taken from a woman between 40 and 50 years old in good health and CMV-seronegative.

V is TRBV5-4 and J is TRBJ2-2; D gene ambiguous. This CDR3 region has 17 residues. Looked up from germline, CDR1 is SGHNT and CDR2 is YYREEE (reference sequence). Trimming pared 3 bases from V and 5 bases from J, leaving 20 bases between. CDR3 protein: CASSSPLTRDNTGELFF. CDR3 DNA: TGTGCCAGCAGCTCGCCCCTGACAAGAGATAATACCGGGGAGCTGTTTTTT.

The CDR3 DNA follows: TGTGCCAGCTCACCACCGGAAGGGAATAGCGTCGGAGCTTTCTTT. This gives the protein CASSPPEGNSVGAFF. The chain joins TRBV18 to TRBJ1-1; no definite D call. V lost 0 bases, J lost 10 bases, and 18 bases lay in between. The CDR3 is 15 amino acids. Germline-derived CDR1 and CDR2 are KGHSH and LQKENI.

This chain uses TRBV6-6 with TRBJ1-3; TRBD1 might be the D (6 bases). Germline lookup yields CDR1 MNHNY and CDR2 SVGAGI (reference sequence). The CDR3 covers 16 residues. Trimming took 2 bases from V and 4 from J, leaving 15 bases between them. CDR3 loop: CASSYLPGQGGNTIYF. The CDR3 coding sequence is TGTGCCAGCAGTTACCTCCCAGGCCAGGGGGGAAACACCATATATTTT.

The rearrangement joins TRBV5-4 to TRBJ2-7, with TRBD2 identical over 7 bases. Trimming took 0 bases from V and 0 from J; bases not matched to a gene: 3. The germline gives CDR1 SGHNT, CDR2 YYREEE (reference sequence). The CDR3 sequence is 15 residues long. For the CDR3, the DNA is TGTGCCAGCAGCTTGGCCAGCGGGAACTCCTACGAGCAGTACTTC. Amino acids: CASSLASGNSYEQYF.

J is TRBJ2-1 and V is TRBV18; TRBD1 aligns across 11 bases. The CDR3 contains 14 residues. Germline values: CDR1 KGHSH, CDR2 LQKENI. J gave up 7 bases and V 6 bases, and 5 bases lay outside the gene matches. CDR3 region: CASSADRGLNEQFF. Written as DNA, the CDR3 is TGTGCCAGCTCCGCGGACAGGGGGCTAAATGAGCAGTTCTTC.

The genes are TRBV19 and TRBJ1-5; 10 bases are shared with TRBD1. The V segment lost 3 bases and the J segment 7 bases; nucleotides outside the gene matches: 6. This CDR3 has 15 residues. CDR1 is LNHDA, CDR2 SQIVND, per germline (reference sequence). Here the CDR3 DNA reads TGTGCCAGTAGTATTAAGGACAGGGGGTTCCAGCCCCAGCATTTT. The encoded protein is CASSIKDRGFQPQHF.